This TCR beta chain comes out of a study of blood T cell repertoires in COVID-19. Some clones are missing from TCRdb's copy, which holds only in-frame ones; the method was immunoSEQ multiplex PCR. The top ten clones hold over 3% of a sample with 200,000 to 250,000 clones, roughly 85% of them seen once. Specimen: PBMCs or T cells enriched from blood (not recorded which). This TCR came from a woman in her thirties or forties with acute COVID-19.

CDR3 nucleotides: TGCGCCAGCAGCTTGGAACCGGGGGGAGGCACTGAAGCTTTCTTT. It codes for CASSLEPGGGTEAFF. The rearrangement joins TRBV5-1 to TRBJ1-1; a weak D match, TRBD1 (5 bases). This CDR3 comprises 15 residues. CDR1 is SGHRS and CDR2 is YFSETQ in the germline V gene. With 0 bases removed from V and 4 bases from J, the gap between germline ends came to 13 bases.